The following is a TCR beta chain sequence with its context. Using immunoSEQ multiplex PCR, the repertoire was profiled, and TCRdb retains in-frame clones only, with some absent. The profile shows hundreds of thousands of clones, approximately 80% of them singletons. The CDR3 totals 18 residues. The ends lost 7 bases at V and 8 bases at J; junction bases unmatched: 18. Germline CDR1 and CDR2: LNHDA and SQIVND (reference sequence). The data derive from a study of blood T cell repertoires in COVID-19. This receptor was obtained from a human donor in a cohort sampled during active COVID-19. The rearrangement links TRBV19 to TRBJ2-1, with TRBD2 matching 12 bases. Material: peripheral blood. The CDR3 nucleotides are TGTGCCAGTACCTTGAGAGGGTTGACTAGCGGGAGTGTATATGAGCAGTTCTTC. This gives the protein CASTLRGLTSGSVYEQFF.